This paragraph reports one T cell receptor beta chain. The target antigen is unknown. The method was immunoSEQ multiplex PCR; TCRdb's version includes in-frame clones alone and lacks a portion of them. This repertoire shows about 130,000 clones, about 90% found once; its top ten account for about 6%. The record originates from a study of T cell responses to AZD1222 COVID-19 vaccine. Broader study findings: Clonal diversity was possibly underestimated, and white British individuals and females predominated among donors. Among spike-specific TCRs, nearly half reportedly target unmutated variant regions.

CDR3 length: 15 amino acids. Germline V gene lookup returns CDR1 PRHDT and CDR2 FYEKMQ (reference sequence). V lost 1 base to trimming and J lost 8 bases; unmatched junction nucleotides: 9. This clonotype was sampled from an adult in good health. Source: peripheral blood, taken on day 0 of AZD1222 vaccination. The chain employs TRBV13 and TRBJ1-2; TRBD1 agrees at 8 bases. The CDR3 region has the DNA TGTGCCAGCAGCTTAGCCCCCCAGGGGGCTCAGGGCTACACCTTC. It yields the protein CASSLAPQGAQGYTF.